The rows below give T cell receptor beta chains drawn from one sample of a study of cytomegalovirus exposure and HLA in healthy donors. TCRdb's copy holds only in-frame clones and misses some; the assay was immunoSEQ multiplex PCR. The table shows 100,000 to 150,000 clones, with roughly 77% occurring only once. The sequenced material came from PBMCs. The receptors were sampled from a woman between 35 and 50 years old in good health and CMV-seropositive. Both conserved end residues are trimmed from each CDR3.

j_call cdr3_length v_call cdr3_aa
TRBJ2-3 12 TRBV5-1 ASSPRAGPDTQY
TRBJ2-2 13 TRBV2 ASSKARGATGELF
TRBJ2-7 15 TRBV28 ASSLPAPSGSWHEQY
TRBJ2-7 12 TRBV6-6 ATQRGSAAYEQY
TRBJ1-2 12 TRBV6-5 ASSTGSLYYGYT
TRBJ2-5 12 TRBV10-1 ASSESGGAETQY
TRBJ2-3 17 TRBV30 AWSGRTSGGATIRTTQY
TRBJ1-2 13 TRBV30 AWSVGQTRGYGYT
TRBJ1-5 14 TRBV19 ASSSEVPVNGQPQH
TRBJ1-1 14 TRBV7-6 ASSLGTGTGGLEAF
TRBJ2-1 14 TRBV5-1 ASSPRQGSSYNEQF
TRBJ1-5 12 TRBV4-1 ASSQEYSLQPQH
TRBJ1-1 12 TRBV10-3 AISTRQGDTEAF
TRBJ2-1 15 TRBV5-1 ASSSRLMGGTYNEQF
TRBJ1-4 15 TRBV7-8 ASSLEFQGAGQEKLF
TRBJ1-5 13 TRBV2 ASSLMGQSNQPQH
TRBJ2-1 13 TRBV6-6 ASSEPGLGEYKQF
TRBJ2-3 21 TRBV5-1 ASSYSLGQGGLAGGWGTDTQY